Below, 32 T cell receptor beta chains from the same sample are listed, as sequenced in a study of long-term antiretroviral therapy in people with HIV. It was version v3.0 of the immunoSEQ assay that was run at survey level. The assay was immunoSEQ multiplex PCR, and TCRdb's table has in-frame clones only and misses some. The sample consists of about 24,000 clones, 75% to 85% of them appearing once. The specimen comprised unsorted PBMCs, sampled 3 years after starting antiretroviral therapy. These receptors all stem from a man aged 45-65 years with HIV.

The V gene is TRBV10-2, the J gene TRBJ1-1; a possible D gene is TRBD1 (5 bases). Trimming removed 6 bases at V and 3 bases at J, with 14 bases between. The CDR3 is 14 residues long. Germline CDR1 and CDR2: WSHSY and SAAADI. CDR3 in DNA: TGCGCCAGCAGGATGCCAAAAGGGGACACTGAAGCTTTCTTT. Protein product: CASRMPKGDTEAFF.

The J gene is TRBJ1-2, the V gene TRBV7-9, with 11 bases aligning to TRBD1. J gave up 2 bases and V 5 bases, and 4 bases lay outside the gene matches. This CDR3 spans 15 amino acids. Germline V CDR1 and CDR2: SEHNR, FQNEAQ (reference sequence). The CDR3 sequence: CASSEWTGGNYGYTF. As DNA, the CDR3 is TGTGCCAGCAGCGAATGGACAGGGGGCAACTATGGCTACACCTTC. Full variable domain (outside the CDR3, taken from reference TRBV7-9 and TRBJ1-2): DTGVSQNPRHKITKRGQNVTFRCDPISEHNRLYWYRQTLGQGPEFLTYFQNEAQLEKSRLLSDRFSAERPKGSFSTLEIQRTEQGDSAMYLCASSEWTGGNYGYTFGSGTRLTVV.

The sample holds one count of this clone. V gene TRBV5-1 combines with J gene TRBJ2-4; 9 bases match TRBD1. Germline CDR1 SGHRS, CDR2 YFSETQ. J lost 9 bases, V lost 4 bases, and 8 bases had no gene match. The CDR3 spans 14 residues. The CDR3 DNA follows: TGCGCCAGCAGCCCGGGGGACAGGGTTGCCATTCAGTACTTC. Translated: CASSPGDRVAIQYF.

The CDR3 loop is CASGERNQPQHF. The CDR3 DNA follows: TGTGCCAGTGGTGAACGAAATCAGCCCCAGCATTTT. The gene calls are TRBV27 and TRBJ1-5, with D unresolved. Germline V gene data show CDR1 as MNHEY and CDR2 as SMNVEV (reference sequence). V was clipped by 9 bases and J by 4 bases, with 10 bases between them. The CDR3 covers 12 residues.

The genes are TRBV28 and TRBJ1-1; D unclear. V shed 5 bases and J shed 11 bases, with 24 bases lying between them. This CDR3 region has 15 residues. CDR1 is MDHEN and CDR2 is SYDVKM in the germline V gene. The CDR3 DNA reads TGTGCCAGCAGTCTAACATCCTACCTCCCGGGGAAGGCTTTCTTT. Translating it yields CASSLTSYLPGKAFF.

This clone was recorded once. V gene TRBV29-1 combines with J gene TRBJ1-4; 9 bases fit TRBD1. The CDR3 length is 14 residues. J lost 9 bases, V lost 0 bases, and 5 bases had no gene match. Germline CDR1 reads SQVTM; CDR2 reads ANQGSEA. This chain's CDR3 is CSVEEDRGVKKLFF. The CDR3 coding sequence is TGCAGCGTTGAAGAAGACAGGGGGGTGAAAAAACTGTTTTTT.

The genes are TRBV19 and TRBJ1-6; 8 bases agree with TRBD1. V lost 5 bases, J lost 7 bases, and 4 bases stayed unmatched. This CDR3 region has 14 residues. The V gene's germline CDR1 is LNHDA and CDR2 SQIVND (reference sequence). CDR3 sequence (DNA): TGTGCCAGTAGTGTCTGGGACAGGAATTCACCCCTCCACTTT. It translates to CASSVWDRNSPLHF.

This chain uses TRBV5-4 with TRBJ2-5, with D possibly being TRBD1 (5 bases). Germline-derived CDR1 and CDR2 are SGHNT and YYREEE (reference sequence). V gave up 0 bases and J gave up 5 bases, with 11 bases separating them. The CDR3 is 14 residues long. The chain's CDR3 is CASSLDQGLETQYF. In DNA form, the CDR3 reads TGTGCCAGCAGCTTGGACCAGGGTCTGGAGACCCAGTACTTC.

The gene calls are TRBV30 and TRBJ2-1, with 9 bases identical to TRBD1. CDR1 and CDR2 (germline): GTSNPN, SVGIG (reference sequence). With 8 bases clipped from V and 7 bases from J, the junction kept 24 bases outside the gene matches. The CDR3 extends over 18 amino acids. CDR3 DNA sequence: TGTGCCCGGAAAGAATCCTGGGACAGGGACCACCGGCCGAATGAGCAGTTCTTC. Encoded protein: CARKESWDRDHRPNEQFF.

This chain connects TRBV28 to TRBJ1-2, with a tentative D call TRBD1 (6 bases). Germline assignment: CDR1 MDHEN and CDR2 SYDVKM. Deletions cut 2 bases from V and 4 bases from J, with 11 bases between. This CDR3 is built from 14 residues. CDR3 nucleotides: TGTGCCAGCAGTTTAGCCGGACAGCTCTATGGCTACACCTTC. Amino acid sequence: CASSLAGQLYGYTF.

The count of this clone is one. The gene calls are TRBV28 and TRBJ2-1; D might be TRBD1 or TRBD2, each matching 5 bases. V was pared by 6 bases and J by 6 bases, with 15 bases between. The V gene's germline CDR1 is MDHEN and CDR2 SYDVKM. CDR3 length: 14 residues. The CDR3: CASRRDLGGNEQFF. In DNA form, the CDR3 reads TGTGCCAGCAGACGGGACCTAGGAGGCAATGAGCAGTTCTTC.

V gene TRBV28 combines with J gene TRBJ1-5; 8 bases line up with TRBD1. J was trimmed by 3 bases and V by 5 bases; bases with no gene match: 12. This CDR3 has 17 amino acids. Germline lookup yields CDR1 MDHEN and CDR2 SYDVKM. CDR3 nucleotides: TGTGCCAGCAGTGCTAGACAGGGGACGGTTTTCAATCAGCCCCAGCATTTT. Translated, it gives CASSARQGTVFNQPQHF.

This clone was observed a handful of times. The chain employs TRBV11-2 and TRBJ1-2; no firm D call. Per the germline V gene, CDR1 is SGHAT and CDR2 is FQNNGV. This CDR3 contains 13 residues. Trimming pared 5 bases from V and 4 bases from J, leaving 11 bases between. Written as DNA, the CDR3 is TGTGCCAGCAGCCCCGGAGGTACCTATGGCTACACCTTC. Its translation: CASSPGGTYGYTF.

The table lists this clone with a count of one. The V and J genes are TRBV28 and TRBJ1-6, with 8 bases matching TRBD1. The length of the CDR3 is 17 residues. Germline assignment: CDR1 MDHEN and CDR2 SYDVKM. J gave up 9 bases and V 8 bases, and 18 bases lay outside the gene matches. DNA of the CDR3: TGTGCCAGCCCTAGCACAGGGGGAGAAGCAACGGGTTCACCCCTCCACTTT. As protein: CASPSTGGEATGSPLHF.

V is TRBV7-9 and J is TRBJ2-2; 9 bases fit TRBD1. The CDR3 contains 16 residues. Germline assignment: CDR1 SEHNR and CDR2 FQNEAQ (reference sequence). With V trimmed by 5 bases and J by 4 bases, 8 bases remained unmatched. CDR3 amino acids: CASSAHRGRGTGELFF. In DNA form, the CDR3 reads TGTGCCAGCAGCGCTCACAGGGGGCGCGGCACCGGGGAGCTGTTTTTT.

The CDR3 DNA sequence: TGTGCCAGCAGCTCACACCAGGGAAAAGGGGAGACCCAGTACTTC. As protein: CASSSHQGKGETQYF. The chain recombines TRBV11-3 with TRBJ2-5, with D possibly matching TRBD1 (5 bases). This CDR3 spans 15 amino acids. The V end was cut by 4 bases, the J end by 5 bases, with 17 bases between. CDR1 is SGHNT and CDR2 is YENEEA in the germline V gene.

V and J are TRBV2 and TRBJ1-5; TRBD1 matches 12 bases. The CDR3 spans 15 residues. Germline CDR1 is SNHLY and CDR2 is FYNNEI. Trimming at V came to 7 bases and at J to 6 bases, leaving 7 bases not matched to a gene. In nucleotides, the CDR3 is TGTGCCAGCAACCCGGGACAGGGGGCTTTTCAGCCCCAGCATTTT. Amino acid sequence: CASNPGQGAFQPQHF. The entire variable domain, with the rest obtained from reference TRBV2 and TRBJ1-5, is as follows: EPEVTQTPSHQVTQMGQEVILRCVPISNHLYFYWYRQILGQKVEFLVSFYNNEISEKSEIFDDQFSVERPDGSNFTLKIRSTKLEDSAMYFCASNPGQGAFQPQHFGDGTRLSIL.

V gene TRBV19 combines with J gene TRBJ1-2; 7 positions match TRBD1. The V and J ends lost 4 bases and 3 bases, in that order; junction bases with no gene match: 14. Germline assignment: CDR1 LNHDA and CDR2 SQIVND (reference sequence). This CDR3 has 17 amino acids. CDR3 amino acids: CASSKTYRDSFDYGYTF. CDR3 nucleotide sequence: TGTGCCAGTAGTAAGACTTACCGGGACAGCTTCGACTATGGCTACACCTTC. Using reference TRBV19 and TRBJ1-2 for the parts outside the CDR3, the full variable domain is DGGITQSPKYLFRKEGQNVTLSCEQNLNHDAMYWYRQDPGQGLRLIYYSQIVNDFQKGDIAEGYSVSREKKESFPLTVTSAQKNPTAFYLCASSKTYRDSFDYGYTFGSGTRLTVV.

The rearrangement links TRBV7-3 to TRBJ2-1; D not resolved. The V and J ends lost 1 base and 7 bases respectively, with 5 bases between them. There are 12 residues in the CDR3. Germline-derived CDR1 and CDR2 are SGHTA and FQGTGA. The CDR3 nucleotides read TGTGCCAGCAGCTTAAATGGGAATGAGCAGTTCTTC. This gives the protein CASSLNGNEQFF.

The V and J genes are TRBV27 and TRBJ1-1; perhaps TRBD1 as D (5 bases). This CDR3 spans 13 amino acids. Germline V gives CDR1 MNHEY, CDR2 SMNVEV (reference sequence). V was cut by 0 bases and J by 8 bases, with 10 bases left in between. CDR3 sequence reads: CASSLSSGVEAFF. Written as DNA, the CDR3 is TGTGCCAGCAGTTTATCGTCGGGGGTAGAAGCTTTCTTT.

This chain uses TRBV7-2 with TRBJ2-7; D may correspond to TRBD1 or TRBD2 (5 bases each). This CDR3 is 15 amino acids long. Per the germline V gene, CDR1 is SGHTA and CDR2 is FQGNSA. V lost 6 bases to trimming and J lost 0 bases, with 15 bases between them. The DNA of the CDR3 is TGTGCCAGCAGTTGGGGGACGTACAGCTCCTACGAGCAGTACTTC. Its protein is CASSWGTYSSYEQYF.

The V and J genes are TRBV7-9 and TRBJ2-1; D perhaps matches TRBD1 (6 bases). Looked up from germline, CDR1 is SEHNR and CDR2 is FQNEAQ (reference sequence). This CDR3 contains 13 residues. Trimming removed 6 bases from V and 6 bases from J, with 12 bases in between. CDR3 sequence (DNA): TGTGCCAGCAGGCAACAGGGTGGCAATGAGCAGTTCTTC. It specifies CASRQQGGNEQFF.

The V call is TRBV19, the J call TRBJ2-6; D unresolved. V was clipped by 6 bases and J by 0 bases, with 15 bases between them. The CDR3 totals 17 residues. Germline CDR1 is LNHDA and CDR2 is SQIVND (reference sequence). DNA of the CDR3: TGTGCCAGTAGGACCCCTCGGCTCGGCTCTGGGGCCAACGTCCTGACTTTC. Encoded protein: CASRTPRLGSGANVLTF.

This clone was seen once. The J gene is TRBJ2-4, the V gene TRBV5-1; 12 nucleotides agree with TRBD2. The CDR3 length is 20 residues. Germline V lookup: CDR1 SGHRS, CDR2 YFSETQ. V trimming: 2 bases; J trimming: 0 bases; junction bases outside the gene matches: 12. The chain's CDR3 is CASSFSFGLAGKIAKNIQYF. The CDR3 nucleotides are TGCGCCAGCAGCTTTTCGTTCGGACTAGCGGGGAAAATAGCCAAAAACATTCAGTACTTC.

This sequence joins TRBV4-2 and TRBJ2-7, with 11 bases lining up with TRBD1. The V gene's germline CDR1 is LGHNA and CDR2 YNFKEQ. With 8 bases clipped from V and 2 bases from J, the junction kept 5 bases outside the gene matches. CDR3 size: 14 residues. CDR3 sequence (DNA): TGTGCCAGCTCCCGGGACAGGGGGACCTACGAGCAGTACTTC. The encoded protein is CASSRDRGTYEQYF.

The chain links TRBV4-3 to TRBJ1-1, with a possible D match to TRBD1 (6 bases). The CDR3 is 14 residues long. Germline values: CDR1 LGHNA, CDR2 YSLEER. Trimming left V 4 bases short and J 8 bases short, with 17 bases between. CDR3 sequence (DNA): TGCGCCAGCAGCCCCTATCGGACAGTCACAGAAGCTTTCTTT. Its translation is CASSPYRTVTEAFF.

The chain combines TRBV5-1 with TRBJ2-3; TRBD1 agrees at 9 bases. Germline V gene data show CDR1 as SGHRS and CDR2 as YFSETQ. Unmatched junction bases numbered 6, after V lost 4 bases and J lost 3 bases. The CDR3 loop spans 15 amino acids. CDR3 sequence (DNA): TGCGCCAGCAGCATGGACAGGGGTAAGACAGATACGCAGTATTTT. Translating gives CASSMDRGKTDTQYF.

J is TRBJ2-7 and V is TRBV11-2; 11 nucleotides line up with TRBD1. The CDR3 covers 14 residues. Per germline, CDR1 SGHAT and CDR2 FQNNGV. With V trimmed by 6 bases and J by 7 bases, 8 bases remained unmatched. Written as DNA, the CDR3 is TGTGCCAGCAGGCTCGGACAGGGGGCCTGGGAGCAGTACTTC. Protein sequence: CASRLGQGAWEQYF.

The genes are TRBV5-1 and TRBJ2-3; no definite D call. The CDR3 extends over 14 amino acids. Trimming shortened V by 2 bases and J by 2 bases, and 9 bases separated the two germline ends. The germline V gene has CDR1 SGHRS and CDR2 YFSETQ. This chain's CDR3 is CASSFYGTTDTQYF. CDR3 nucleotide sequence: TGCGCCAGCAGCTTCTACGGAACCACAGATACGCAGTATTTT.

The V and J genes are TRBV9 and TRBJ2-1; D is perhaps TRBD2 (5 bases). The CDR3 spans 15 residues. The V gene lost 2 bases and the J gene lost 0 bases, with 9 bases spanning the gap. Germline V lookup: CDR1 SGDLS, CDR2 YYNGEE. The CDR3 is CASSVGRGSYNEQFF. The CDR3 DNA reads TGTGCCAGCAGCGTTGGCCGGGGCTCCTACAATGAGCAGTTCTTC.

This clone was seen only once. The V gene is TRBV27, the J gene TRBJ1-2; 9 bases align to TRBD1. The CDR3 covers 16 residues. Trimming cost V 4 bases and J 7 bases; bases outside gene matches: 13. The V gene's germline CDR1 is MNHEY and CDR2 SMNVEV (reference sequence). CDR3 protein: CASSSYLGQGVSGYTF. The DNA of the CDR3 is TGTGCCAGCAGTTCATACCTGGGACAGGGAGTATCTGGCTACACCTTC.

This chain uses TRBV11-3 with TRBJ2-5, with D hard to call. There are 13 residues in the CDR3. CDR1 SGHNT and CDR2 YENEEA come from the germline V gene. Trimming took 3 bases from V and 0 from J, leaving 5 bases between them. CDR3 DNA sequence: TGTGCCAGCAGCTTTGGGTACCAAGAGACCCAGTACTTC. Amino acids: CASSFGYQETQYF.